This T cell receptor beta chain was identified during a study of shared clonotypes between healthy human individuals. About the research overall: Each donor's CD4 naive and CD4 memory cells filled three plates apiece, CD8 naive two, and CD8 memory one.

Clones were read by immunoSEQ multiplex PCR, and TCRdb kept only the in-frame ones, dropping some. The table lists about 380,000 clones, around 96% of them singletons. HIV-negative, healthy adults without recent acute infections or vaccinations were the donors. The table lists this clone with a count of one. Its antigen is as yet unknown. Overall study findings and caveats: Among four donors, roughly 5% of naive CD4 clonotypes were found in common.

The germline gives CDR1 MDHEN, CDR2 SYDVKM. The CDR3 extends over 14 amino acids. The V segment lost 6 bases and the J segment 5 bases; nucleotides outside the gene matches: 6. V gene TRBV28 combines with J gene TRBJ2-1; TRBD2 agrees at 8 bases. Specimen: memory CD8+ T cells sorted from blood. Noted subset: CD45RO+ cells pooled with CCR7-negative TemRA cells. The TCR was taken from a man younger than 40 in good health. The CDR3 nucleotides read TGTGCCAGCAGGACCGGGACTAGTAACAATGAGCAGTTCTTC. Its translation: CASRTGTSNNEQFF. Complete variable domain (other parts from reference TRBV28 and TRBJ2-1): DVKVTQSSRYLVKRTGEKVFLECVQDMDHENMFWYRQDPGLGLRLIYFSYDVKMKEKGDIPEGYSVSREKKERFSLILESASTNQTSMYLCASRTGTSNNEQFFGPGTRLTVL.